Listed below are T cell receptor beta chains from one sample, sequenced in a study of cytomegalovirus exposure and HLA in healthy donors. The repertoire was sequenced with immunoSEQ multiplex PCR; TCRdb's copy has only in-frame clones and lacks some. The table has tens of thousands of clones, around 73% seen once. The sample comprised PBMCs. These TCRs come from a woman aged 40 to 55 in good health and CMV-seropositive. CDR3s include the opening cysteine and the closing phenylalanine or tryptophan. A D gene is named only where the DNA matches it firmly. Clone size, where shown, is once, few, many, or a class for clones that have expanded.

j_gene	len	v_gene	abundance	d_gene	CDR3nt	CDR3aa
TRBJ2-3	16	TRBV15	-	-	TGTGCCACCAGCTACCGGACCAGCGGACCCACAGATACGCAGTATTTT	CATSYRTSGPTDTQYF
TRBJ2-7	15	TRBV4-3	-	-	TGCGCCAGCAGCCAAGACCCTGGCACAGGGTTCGAGCAGTACTTC	CASSQDPGTGFEQYF
TRBJ2-1	13	TRBV5-4	-	-	TGTGCCAGCGCTGACATCTCCTACAATGAGCAGTTCTTC	CASADISYNEQFF
TRBJ2-5	13	TRBV11-3	-	-	TGTGCCAGCAGCTCGGGACTCGGGGAGACCCAGTACTTC	CASSSGLGETQYF
TRBJ1-3	12	TRBV30	-	-	TGTGCCTGGAGACATCCTGGAAACACCATATATTTT	CAWRHPGNTIYF
TRBJ2-3	14	TRBV25-1	-	TRBD1	TGTGCCAGCAGTTCCGTCGACAGGGAAGGTACGCAGTATTTT	CASSSVDREGTQYF
TRBJ2-3	15	TRBV9	-	-	TGTGCCAGCAGCGTAGCCCGGACTAACACAGATACGCAGTATTTT	CASSVARTNTDTQYF
TRBJ2-1	17	TRBV7-3	few	TRBD2	TGTGCCAGCAGCTTAGGGGGAGGGGCGGGGATTTACAATGAGCAGTTCTTC	CASSLGGGAGIYNEQFF
TRBJ1-6	15	TRBV30	-	TRBD1	TGTGCCTGGAACGCCGGGACAGGGAGTAATTCACCCCTCCACTTT	CAWNAGTGSNSPLHF
TRBJ1-4	17	TRBV9	-	-	TGTGCCAGCAGCGTAGGGCGCGGGGGGCGAACTAATGAAAAACTGTTTTTT	CASSVGRGGRTNEKLFF
TRBJ1-2	12	TRBV4-3	-	-	TGCGCCAGCAGCCACCTAGGGGATGGCTACACCTTC	CASSHLGDGYTF
TRBJ1-2	16	TRBV21-1	-	-	TGTGCCAGCAGCCAAAGGACAGGGCTAGGAGACTATGGCTACACCTTC	CASSQRTGLGDYGYTF
TRBJ1-5	18	TRBV10-3	-	TRBD1	TGTGCCATCAGTCTCACTGGGAACCGGGGACAGTTCAATCAGCCCCAGCATTTT	CAISLTGNRGQFNQPQHF
TRBJ1-2	15	TRBV4-3	few	-	TGCGCCAGCAGCCAGGACCCTGGGAGCGACTATGGCTACACCTTC	CASSQDPGSDYGYTF
TRBJ2-1	17	TRBV19	once	TRBD2	TGTGCCAGTAGCCCCGGGAGACGGGGGGGCTCCTACAATGAGCAGTTCTTC	CASSPGRRGGSYNEQFF
TRBJ2-1	18	TRBV4-1	-	TRBD2	TGCGCCAGCAGCCGGGGACTAGCGGGGGGACGCTCCTACAATGAGCAGTTCTTC	CASSRGLAGGRSYNEQFF
TRBJ1-4	15	TRBV28	-	TRBD1	TGTGCCAGCAGCTTACAAGGACAGGGTTCGGAAAAACTGTTTTTT	CASSLQGQGSEKLFF
TRBJ1-1	13	TRBV9	once	-	TGTGCCAGCAGCCCCACTCCTGCCACTGAAGCTTTCTTT	CASSPTPATEAFF
TRBJ1-2	15	TRBV28	-	-	TGTGCCAGCAACCCATTTTCTCAGGGGCACTATGGCTACACCTTC	CASNPFSQGHYGYTF
TRBJ2-2	16	TRBV9	-	TRBD1	TGTGCCAGCAGCGTAGCGGACAGGGCCGGAACCGGGGAGCTGTTTTTT	CASSVADRAGTGELFF
TRBJ2-5	13	TRBV5-1	-	-	TGCGCCAGCAGCTTGGCCACAGGAGAGACCCAGTACTTC	CASSLATGETQYF
TRBJ1-1	14	TRBV28	-	TRBD1	TGTGCCAGCAGTTCGGGACAGGTAGACACTGAAGCTTTCTTT	CASSSGQVDTEAFF
TRBJ1-3	14	TRBV7-7	-	-	TGTGCCAGCAGCCCGCAGGGGAACGGAAACACCATATATTTT	CASSPQGNGNTIYF
TRBJ2-1	15	TRBV10-3	-	-	TGTGCCATCAGTGAGCGCGGGGACGGAAATAATGAGCAGTTCTTC	CAISERGDGNNEQFF
TRBJ2-1	15	TRBV9	medium-sized	TRBD2	TGTGCCAGCAGCCCCACTCCGGGGGGGCCTAATGAGCAGTTCTTC	CASSPTPGGPNEQFF
TRBJ1-2	14	TRBV28	-	-	TGTGCCAGCGGGGAAGGGGGAGCTAACTATGGCTACACCTTC	CASGEGGANYGYTF
TRBJ1-6	13	TRBV30	-	-	TGTGCCTGCGGTGAGGGGGGGACTTCACCCCTCCACTTT	CACGEGGTSPLHF
TRBJ2-2	14	TRBV29-1	-	-	TGCAGCGTTGGGGTCCAGGTTAACACCGGGGAGCTGTTTTTT	CSVGVQVNTGELFF
TRBJ2-7	15	TRBV19	-	TRBD1	TGTGCCAGTACTAGAAGACAGGGAGTTCGGTACGAGCAGTACTTC	CASTRRQGVRYEQYF
TRBJ2-7	13	TRBV5-5	-	-	TGTGCCAGCAGCTTGACGGGTTCCTACGAGCAGTACTTC	CASSLTGSYEQYF
TRBJ2-7	12	TRBV6-5	-	-	TGTTCCAACAGAGACGCGGCATACGAGCAGTACTTC	CSNRDAAYEQYF
TRBJ2-3	16	TRBV6-1	-	TRBD2	TGTGCCAGCAGTGAAGTGGCTAGCGGGGGTATAAGTACGCAGTATTTT	CASSEVASGGISTQYF
TRBJ2-2	16	TRBV7-3	few	TRBD2	TGTGCCAGCAGCTTAAACGGGGGGGAGAACACCGGGGAGCTGTTTTTT	CASSLNGGENTGELFF
TRBJ2-1	15	TRBV28	-	-	TGTGCCAGCAGTTTAAACCCTCCTCCGGACAATGAGCAGTTCTTC	CASSLNPPPDNEQFF
TRBJ2-7	12	TRBV6-5	few	-	TGTGCCAGCAGCTTAGACAGCTACGAGCAGTACTTC	CASSLDSYEQYF
TRBJ2-7	12	TRBV19	once	TRBD1	TGTGCCAGTAGTGAGGACAGGGCCGAGCAGTACTTC	CASSEDRAEQYF
TRBJ2-7	14	TRBV5-1	medium-sized	-	TGCGCCAGCAGCTTGGAAGCAGGGACCTACGAGCAGTACTTC	CASSLEAGTYEQYF
TRBJ2-7	15	TRBV19	once	-	TGTGCCAGTAGTCCCGCCCTGGGGGCGCTGAACGAGCAGTACTTC	CASSPALGALNEQYF
TRBJ1-6	15	TRBV28	-	-	TGTGCCAGCAGTTCACCACAGGGATCGGAATCACCCCTCCACTTT	CASSSPQGSESPLHF
TRBJ2-3	14	TRBV6-4	-	TRBD1	TGTGCCAGCAGTGAGGGACAGGGCACAGATACGCAGTATTTT	CASSEGQGTDTQYF
TRBJ2-7	13	TRBV11-3	-	-	TGTGCCAGCAGCTTAACTAGCTCCTACGAGCAGTACTTC	CASSLTSSYEQYF
TRBJ1-1	15	TRBV11-2	-	-	TGTGCCAGCAGCTCAGGTGGGTGGCTTGAAGATGAAGCTTTCTTT	CASSSGGWLEDEAFF
TRBJ1-5	11	TRBV12-5	-	-	TGTGCTAGTGCCCCTGATCAGCCCCAGCATTTT	CASAPDQPQHF
TRBJ2-2	15	TRBV5-4	medium-sized	-	TGTGCCAGCAGCTTGGTATCTTCGGGCACCGGGGAGCTGTTTTTT	CASSLVSSGTGELFF